This TCR beta chain was observed in a study of cytomegalovirus exposure and HLA in healthy donors. Donors were drawn from the approximately 120-subject validation cohort, separate from the roughly 700-subject first cohort. The method was immunoSEQ multiplex PCR; TCRdb's version includes in-frame clones alone and lacks a portion of them. There are about 400,000 clones in the sample; 86% occur only once, and 0.8% to 0.85% lies in the top ten. Between the trimmed V and J ends, which lost 7 bases and 0 bases, there was a span of 13 bases. CDR3 length: 14 amino acids. Germline V gives CDR1 MNHEY, CDR2 SVGAGI.

The chain links TRBV6-5 to TRBJ2-7; TRBD2 is a possible D gene (7 bases). Sequenced sample: PBMCs. The clonotype originates from a woman aged 18-29 years in good health and CMV-seronegative. CDR3 loop: CASNRGGDSYEQYF. DNA for the CDR3: TGTGCCAGCAATAGGGGGGGGGACTCCTACGAGCAGTACTTC.